This T cell receptor beta chain was identified during a study of control samples from healthy donors and cancer patients. Sequenced by immunoSEQ multiplex PCR; TCRdb stores in-frame clones only, minus some. In the table there are about 410,000 clones, around nine tenths of which are singletons. This clone has at least ten counts. The junction and the germline gene differ at one end; a read error may be behind it. The germline gives CDR1 KGHSH, CDR2 LQKENI. The CDR3 extends over 14 amino acids. The chain has TRBV18 and TRBJ2-7, with 9 positions matching TRBD1. This clonotype was sampled from a man aged 40-50 years with head and neck cancer. The sequenced sample was PBMCs. CDR3 loop: CASSPLQGANEQYF. CDR3 nucleotides: TGTGCCAGCTCGCCACTACAGGGGGCCAACGAGCAGTACTTC. The full variable domain, rest sourced from reference TRBV18 and TRBJ2-7, is NAGVMQNPRHLVRRRGQEARLRCSPMKGHSHVYWYRQLPEEGLKFMVYLQKENIIDESGMPKERFSAEFPKEGPSILRIQQVVRGDSAAYFCASSPLQGANEQYFGPGTRLTVT.